This T cell receptor (beta chain) was recovered during a study of T cell repertoires in cytomegalovirus infection (dated by TCRdb to between 2018 and 2021). About the study as a whole: The peptide stimulations were aimed at well-studied HLA-B-restricted epitopes as well as recently identified HLA-C-restricted CMV epitopes, whose presentation resists viral immunomodulation. The HLA type of each donor mattered for the analysis, because public TCR beta signatures pointed to carriage of CMV infection along with the matching HLA type. What the work shows at the level of the full study, not this receptor alone: In both this cohort and an independent roughly 400-donor cohort, the cumulative frequency of public TCR beta family members distinguished carriers of CMV infection plus the relevant HLA type. The ex vivo response was dominated by HLA-C-restricted CMV-specific TCR beta clonotypes, which also provided the single most frequent clonotype in two of eight donors.

The sample's treatment or condition label, decoded: in vitro stimulation with specific CMV peptide epitopes to enrich CMV-specific T cells. The CDR3 spans 13 residues, from the cysteine through the phenylalanine. The kept DNA is CDR3 alone, 39 bases in frame from the first base. V is pared back by 2 bases and J by 2 bases, with 6 bases lying between the germline termini. As encoded in the germline V gene (reference sequence), CDR1 is LNHDA while CDR2 is SQIVND. The sequencer listed for this sample is Illumina HiSeq 1500. TCRdb redid the processing of the public reads, applying fastp at Q25 and MiXCR, and retained in-frame beta chains. For every CDR3 protein sequence, its rows merge into one entry that carries the most common genes and DNA. The sample profile shows approximately 470,000 distinct CDR3 sequences; about 39% of them were found once. The ten most abundant clones make up around two fifths of the sample.

This clonotype was seen a few times. Its cognate antigen has yet to be identified. One base away there is no much larger clone; base qualities are not given. Source: cultured PBMCs, taken from culture after CMV antigen stimulation. Recombination linked TRBV19 to TRBJ1-2; no D gene is confidently identified. This receptor was obtained from a human donor in good health (CMV status not recorded). Some clones in this sample may be carry-over from other donors' samples. The CDR3 reads as follows: CASSILANYGYTF. The DNA sequence is TGTGCCAGTAGTATACTAGCGAACTATGGCTACACCTTC.